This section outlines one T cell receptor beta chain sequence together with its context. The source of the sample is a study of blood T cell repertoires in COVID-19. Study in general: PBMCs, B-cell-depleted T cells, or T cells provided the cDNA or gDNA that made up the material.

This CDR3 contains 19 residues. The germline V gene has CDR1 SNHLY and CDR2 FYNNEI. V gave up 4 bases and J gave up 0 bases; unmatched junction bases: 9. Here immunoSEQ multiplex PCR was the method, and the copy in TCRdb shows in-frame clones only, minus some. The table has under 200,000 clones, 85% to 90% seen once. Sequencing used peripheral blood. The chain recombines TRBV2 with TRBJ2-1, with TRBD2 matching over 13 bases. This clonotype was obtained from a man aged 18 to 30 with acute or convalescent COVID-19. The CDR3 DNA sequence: TGTGCCAGCAGTGGGACGGGACTAGCGGGGTGGAGCTCCTACAATGAGCAGTTCTTC. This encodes CASSGTGLAGWSSYNEQFF.